This T cell receptor (beta chain) originates from a study of cytomegalovirus exposure and HLA in healthy donors. The PCR was carried out with 60 Vbeta primers and 13 Jbeta primers. Method: immunoSEQ multiplex PCR; TCRdb's copy keeps in-frame clones and lacks some. The sample's table shows 200,000 to 250,000 clones. Per the germline V gene, CDR1 is KGHSH and CDR2 is LQKENI. Trimming took 3 bases from V and 1 from J, leaving 15 bases between them. This CDR3 has 16 residues. Turning to this clone: Its antigen is undetermined.

General study results and limits: Later analysis showed TCR association rates varying by HLA locus, highest for DRB1 and lowest for HLA-C.

Sequencing was carried out using PBMCs. This chain links TRBV18 with TRBJ2-5; TRBD1 is a possible D gene (5 bases). The TCR was taken from a woman in her twenties or thirties in good health and CMV-seropositive. The CDR3 loop is CASSPLQGARQETQYF. The CDR3 DNA reads as TGTGCCAGCTCACCTCTTCAAGGGGCACGCCAAGAGACCCAGTACTTC.